This entry features one TCR beta chain sequence. Antigen unknown. One entry per CDR3 protein results from TCRdb running MiXCR on the 5' RACE reads. The sample shows 400,000 to 500,000 distinct CDR3 sequences, around 20% of them seen only once. These data belong to a study of T-cell memory formation after mild COVID-19. Study findings and constraints: Some responding clones appeared in pre-infection memory, suggesting cross-reactive memory joined.

J was trimmed by 0 bases and V by 9 bases; bases with no gene match: 14. Germline-derived CDR1 and CDR2 are LNHDA and SQIVND (reference sequence). The CDR3 covers 18 residues. The clonotype comes from an adult woman who had mild COVID-19 (a few samples of this study predate the infection). Cell type and time point are not known. The specimen was PBMCs or a T cell subset sorted from them (not recorded which). V and J are TRBV19 and TRBJ2-6, with 7 positions matching TRBD1. For the CDR3, the DNA is TGTGCCAGCCGCCCTTGGGGCCAGGGGGACTCTGGGGCCAACGTCCTGACTTTC. Its protein product is CASRPWGQGDSGANVLTF.